This TCR beta chain was sequenced for a study of T cell responses to AZD1222 COVID-19 vaccine. Sequenced by immunoSEQ multiplex PCR; TCRdb stores in-frame clones only, minus some. The sample lists over 120,000 clones; approximately 93% were seen once. Trimming shortened V by 1 base and J by 0 bases, and 15 bases separated the two germline ends. The germline V gene encodes CDR1 MDHEN and CDR2 SYDVKM. The CDR3 length is 17 residues. Source: peripheral blood, taken on day 0 of AZD1222 vaccination. This chain joins TRBV28 and TRBJ1-2, with D perhaps matching TRBD1 (5 bases). The receptor was derived from an adult in good health. CDR3 sequence (DNA): TGTGCCAGCAGTTTATACGGATCAGGGTATACTAACTATGGCTACACCTTC. Translating gives CASSLYGSGYTNYGYTF.